This T cell receptor beta chain was retrieved from a study of T cell responses to AZD1222 COVID-19 vaccine. CDR3 length: 15 residues. In germline, CDR1 is SGDLS, CDR2 YYNGEE. V was pared by 0 bases and J by 5 bases, with 8 bases of the junction left unmatched. Profiling relied on immunoSEQ multiplex PCR, and the TCRdb table lists in-frame clones only, not all of them. The repertoire holds 140,000 to 150,000 clones, with 92% as singletons. Sequences were derived from peripheral blood, sampled on day 0 of AZD1222 vaccination. The receptor was isolated from an adult in good health. This chain connects TRBV9 to TRBJ2-7, with 7 bases aligning to TRBD2. The CDR3 DNA sequence: TGTGCCAGCAGCGTAGGGGCTAGCGGTCGTCACGAGCAGTACTTC. Its protein product is CASSVGASGRHEQYF.